This T cell receptor (beta chain) is drawn from a study of T cells in Graves' hyperthyroidism and ophthalmopathy. Regarding the study as a whole: Ophthalmopathy and stable hyperthyroidism were told apart by a 13 V-J model.

The sample holds many counts of this clonotype. Antigen unknown. Clinical symptoms, serum thyroxine and TRAb, thyroid ultrasound and orbital computed tomography were used for the diagnoses. Amplification yielded TCR beta CDR3 regions, with RNA transcripts as the source. First-round RT-PCR with HTBI primers amplified the TCR CDR3 region. Using its own MiXCR run on the multiplex PCR reads, TCRdb lists one record per CDR3 protein. The data contain 690,000 or so distinct CDR3 sequences, 18% of them singletons. Trimming cost V 5 bases and J 0 bases, with 12 bases left between them. Germline CDR1 SNHLY, CDR2 FYNNEI. This CDR3 contains 15 residues.

Sequenced: blood. The source of this sequence is a woman aged 45 to 65 with Graves' hyperthyroidism that later progressed to Graves' ophthalmopathy. The V call is TRBV2, the J call TRBJ2-3; a weak D match, TRBD1 (6 bases). The CDR3 bases are TGTGCCAGCAGTACCGAACAGGGTAGCACAGATACGCAGTATTTT. This codes for CASSTEQGSTDTQYF.